This T cell receptor (beta chain) was retrieved from a study of T cell responses to AZD1222 COVID-19 vaccine. Per germline, CDR1 SGHDN and CDR2 FVKESK. CDR3 length equals 14 residues. V was shortened by 1 base and J by 4 bases, with 11 bases between the two germline ends. The repertoire was sequenced with immunoSEQ multiplex PCR; TCRdb's copy has only in-frame clones and lacks some. This table has over 120,000 clones, roughly nine tenths appearing once. Here the sequenced sample was peripheral blood, taken on day 0 of AZD1222 vaccination. This chain joins TRBV14 and TRBJ2-7, with D possibly called TRBD1 or TRBD2 (5 bases each). The receptor's source is an adult in good health. CDR3 region: CASSQVRGRYEQYF. The DNA for the CDR3 is TGTGCCAGCAGCCAAGTGAGGGGTCGGTACGAGCAGTACTTC.